A selection of T cell receptor beta chains follows, all from one sample in a study of blood T cell repertoires in COVID-19. Produced via immunoSEQ multiplex PCR; TCRdb's table is partial and in-frame only. The data contain 100,000 to 150,000 clones, more than 70% of them singletons. Material for sequencing was peripheral blood. The source is a man at least 80 years old with active or convalescent COVID-19. CDR3s include the opening cysteine and the closing phenylalanine or tryptophan. A D gene is named only where the DNA matches it firmly. The size entry is marked missing in some rows and otherwise reads once, few, many or a size class.

j_gene: TRBJ2-4; v_gene: TRBV18; abundance: NA; d_gene: NA; CDR3aa: CASVRDFGAKNIQYF; CDR3nt: TGTGCCAGCGTGCGGGATTTTGGGGCCAAAAACATTCAGTACTTC
j_gene: TRBJ1-1; v_gene: TRBV15; abundance: once; d_gene: NA; CDR3aa: CATSRDRTDWYTEAFF; CDR3nt: TGTGCCACCAGCAGAGATAGGACAGATTGGTACACTGAAGCTTTCTTT
j_gene: TRBJ2-6; v_gene: TRBV10-3; abundance: NA; d_gene: NA; CDR3aa: CAISGGPQGFSGANVLTF; CDR3nt: TGTGCCATCAGTGGCGGGCCCCAGGGGTTCTCTGGGGCCAACGTCCTGACTTTC
j_gene: TRBJ2-3; v_gene: TRBV23-1; abundance: NA; d_gene: NA; CDR3aa: CASSQYEGPDTQYF; CDR3nt: TGCGCCAGCAGTCAATATGAGGGCCCAGATACGCAGTATTTT
j_gene: TRBJ2-3; v_gene: TRBV28; abundance: NA; d_gene: NA; CDR3aa: CASSPAGGGTDTQYF; CDR3nt: TGTGCCAGCAGCCCGGCGGGCGGAGGAACAGATACGCAGTATTTT
j_gene: TRBJ1-2; v_gene: TRBV4-3; abundance: NA; d_gene: TRBD1; CDR3aa: CASSQEQDRTNYGYTF; CDR3nt: TGCGCCAGCAGCCAAGAACAGGACAGGACTAACTATGGCTACACCTTC
j_gene: TRBJ2-7; v_gene: TRBV5-1; abundance: NA; d_gene: TRBD1; CDR3aa: CASRLSDRVGYEQYF; CDR3nt: TGCGCCAGCAGGCTATCGGACAGGGTTGGTTACGAGCAGTACTTC
j_gene: TRBJ2-1; v_gene: TRBV5-4; abundance: NA; d_gene: NA; CDR3aa: CASSGGGEYNEQFF; CDR3nt: TGTGCCAGCAGTGGAGGGGGGGAGTACAATGAGCAGTTCTTC
j_gene: TRBJ2-1; v_gene: TRBV5-6; abundance: NA; d_gene: NA; CDR3aa: CASSLGGLTYNEQFF; CDR3nt: TGTGCCAGCAGCTTGGGGGGCCTTACCTACAATGAGCAGTTCTTC
j_gene: TRBJ1-1; v_gene: TRBV27; abundance: NA; d_gene: NA; CDR3aa: CASSFIAMNTEAFF; CDR3nt: TGTGCCAGCAGTTTCATAGCCATGAACACTGAAGCTTTCTTT
j_gene: TRBJ2-5; v_gene: TRBV4-1; abundance: NA; d_gene: NA; CDR3aa: CASSQDRGTQETQYF; CDR3nt: TGCGCCAGCAGCCAAGATCGGGGGACCCAAGAGACCCAGTACTTC
j_gene: TRBJ2-1; v_gene: TRBV19; abundance: few; d_gene: NA; CDR3aa: CASSMGTLTYNEQFF; CDR3nt: TGTGCCAGTAGTATGGGGACATTGACCTACAATGAGCAGTTCTTC
j_gene: TRBJ1-2; v_gene: TRBV7-8; abundance: NA; d_gene: NA; CDR3aa: CASSPGAVSNYGYTF; CDR3nt: TGTGCCAGCAGCCCTGGCGCGGTTTCTAACTATGGCTACACCTTC
j_gene: TRBJ2-5; v_gene: TRBV19; abundance: NA; d_gene: TRBD1; CDR3aa: CASSFQGQSQETQYF; CDR3nt: TGTGCCAGTAGCTTCCAGGGACAGAGCCAAGAGACCCAGTACTTC
j_gene: TRBJ1-2; v_gene: TRBV10-3; abundance: once; d_gene: TRBD1; CDR3aa: CAISAGGYGYTF; CDR3nt: TGTGCCATCAGTGCAGGGGGCTATGGCTACACCTTC
j_gene: TRBJ2-2; v_gene: TRBV3-1/TRBV3-2; abundance: many; d_gene: NA; CDR3aa: CASSRTFPNTGELFF; CDR3nt: TGTGCCAGCAGCCGGACTTTCCCGAACACCGGGGAGCTGTTTTTT
j_gene: TRBJ1-2; v_gene: TRBV6-5; abundance: once; d_gene: NA; CDR3aa: CASSYRYGYTF; CDR3nt: TGTGCCAGCAGTTACCGCTATGGCTACACCTTC
j_gene: TRBJ1-1; v_gene: TRBV29-1; abundance: NA; d_gene: NA; CDR3aa: CSVDSLNTEAFF; CDR3nt: TGCAGCGTAGATAGTCTTAACACTGAAGCTTTCTTT
j_gene: TRBJ2-1; v_gene: TRBV7-2; abundance: NA; d_gene: TRBD1; CDR3aa: CASSVGQGANNEQFF; CDR3nt: TGTGCCAGCAGCGTGGGACAGGGGGCAAACAATGAGCAGTTCTTC
j_gene: TRBJ1-1; v_gene: TRBV18; abundance: NA; d_gene: NA; CDR3aa: CASSPQEVGTEAFF; CDR3nt: TGTGCCAGCTCACCACAGGAGGTCGGGACTGAAGCTTTCTTT
j_gene: TRBJ1-5; v_gene: TRBV28; abundance: NA; d_gene: NA; CDR3aa: CASSSENGQPQHF; CDR3nt: TGTGCCAGCAGTTCTGAGAATGGTCAGCCCCAGCATTTT
j_gene: TRBJ1-4; v_gene: TRBV4-3; abundance: NA; d_gene: NA; CDR3aa: CASSPGGADGKLFF; CDR3nt: TGCGCCAGCAGCCCCGGGGGGGCCGATGGAAAACTGTTTTTT
j_gene: TRBJ2-7; v_gene: TRBV19; abundance: NA; d_gene: TRBD1; CDR3aa: CASNPTGKPSYEQYF; CDR3nt: TGTGCCAGTAACCCGACAGGGAAACCCTCCTACGAGCAGTACTTC
j_gene: TRBJ2-2; v_gene: TRBV6-5; abundance: NA; d_gene: NA; CDR3aa: CASRLGSHTGELFF; CDR3nt: TGTGCCAGCAGGCTCGGGTCACACACCGGGGAGCTGTTTTTT
j_gene: TRBJ2-2; v_gene: TRBV5-4; abundance: once; d_gene: TRBD1; CDR3aa: CASSLGVVGQANTGELFF; CDR3nt: TGTGCCAGCAGCTTGGGAGTAGTGGGACAGGCGAACACCGGGGAGCTGTTTTTT
j_gene: TRBJ1-2; v_gene: TRBV12-3/TRBV12-4; abundance: NA; d_gene: TRBD1; CDR3aa: CAKNRGGYTF; CDR3nt: TGTGCCAAAAACAGGGGGGGCTACACCTTC
j_gene: TRBJ2-2; v_gene: TRBV4-3; abundance: NA; d_gene: NA; CDR3aa: CASSQDSRLTGELFF; CDR3nt: TGCGCCAGCAGCCAAGATAGTCGTCTGACCGGGGAGCTGTTTTTT
j_gene: TRBJ1-5; v_gene: TRBV19; abundance: once; d_gene: TRBD1; CDR3aa: CASSKTGDVQPQHF; CDR3nt: TGTGCCAGTAGTAAGACAGGGGATGTTCAGCCCCAGCATTTT
j_gene: TRBJ1-5; v_gene: TRBV25-1; abundance: few; d_gene: TRBD1; CDR3aa: CASSETGVGQPQHF; CDR3nt: TGTGCCAGCAGTGAGACAGGGGTTGGTCAGCCCCAGCATTTT